The 7 T cell receptor beta chains presented below share a single source sample, sequenced in a study of blood T cell repertoires in COVID-19. The repertoire was sequenced with immunoSEQ multiplex PCR; TCRdb's copy has only in-frame clones and lacks some. The data hold 270,000 or so clones, with approximately 90% observed a single time. Sequencing input: peripheral blood. Receptor source: a woman aged 25 to 39 with active or convalescent COVID-19.

The V gene is TRBV29-1, the J gene TRBJ1-2, with D uncertain. Trimming took off 6 bases at V and 3 bases at J, with 11 bases between the two ends. This CDR3 is 12 amino acids long. Germline lookup yields CDR1 SQVTM and CDR2 ANQGSEA. CDR3 region: CSVHRGDYGYTF. The CDR3, as DNA: TGCAGCGTCCATAGAGGAGACTATGGCTACACCTTC.

V usage is TRBV18 and J usage is TRBJ1-2; D is ambiguous. Germline CDR1 KGHSH, CDR2 LQKENI. V lost 6 bases and J lost 2, with 13 bases in between. The CDR3 sequence is 14 residues long. Here the CDR3 reads CASSLSGSNYGYTF. As DNA, the CDR3 is TGTGCCAGCTCTCTCTCCGGGTCCAACTATGGCTACACCTTC.

This chain links TRBV2 with TRBJ2-1, with 10 bases fitting TRBD2. The CDR3 contains 15 residues. CDR1 and CDR2 (germline): SNHLY, FYNNEI. V gave up 0 bases and J gave up 8 bases; unmatched junction bases: 4. CDR3 sequence (DNA): TGTGCCAGCAGTGAAGCTGCTAGCGGGGGTGATGAGCAGTTCTTC. This gives the protein CASSEAASGGDEQFF.

The chain recombines TRBV6-6 with TRBJ2-3, with TRBD1 identical over 7 bases. Germline CDR1 is MNHNY and CDR2 is SVGAGI (reference sequence). CDR3 length: 14 residues. V lost 6 bases to trimming and J lost 0 bases; unmatched junction nucleotides: 3. This CDR3 is CASSPTGSTDTQYF. For the CDR3, the DNA is TGTGCCAGCAGCCCGACAGGGAGCACAGATACGCAGTATTTT.

V usage is TRBV5-1 and J usage is TRBJ1-5; 7 positions agree with TRBD1. Germline V gene sequence: CDR1 SGHRS, CDR2 YFSETQ. J gave up 2 bases and V 4 bases, and 12 bases lay outside the gene matches. The CDR3 sequence is 17 residues long. The CDR3 here is CASSAGTEGFGNQPQHF. The CDR3 DNA is TGCGCCAGCAGCGCGGGGACAGAAGGATTTGGCAATCAGCCCCAGCATTTT. Full variable domain (outside the CDR3, taken from reference TRBV5-1 and TRBJ1-5): KAGVTQTPRYLIKTRGQQVTLSCSPISGHRSVSWYQQTPGQGLQFLFEYFSETQRNKGNFPGRFSGRQFSNSRSEMNVSTLELGDSALYLCASSAGTEGFGNQPQHFGDGTRLSIL.

The chain uses TRBV15 and TRBJ1-6; no reliable D call. The V end lost 4 bases, the J end lost 6 bases, and 13 bases lay between the germline ends. CDR1 LNHNV and CDR2 YYDKDF come from the germline V gene (reference sequence). The CDR3 length is 15 residues. The CDR3, as DNA: TGTGCCACCAGCACCCCGAGGCGGATTAATTCACCCCTCCACTTT. It encodes CATSTPRRINSPLHF.

This clone was observed a single time. V gene TRBV30 combines with J gene TRBJ1-1; 11 nucleotides line up with TRBD1. Germline V gene sequence: CDR1 GTSNPN, CDR2 SVGIG (reference sequence). This CDR3 comprises 14 residues. The junction had 4 bases not matched to a gene; V was cut back by 3 bases and J by 4 bases. Here the CDR3 reads CAWSRDRGFTEAFF. The DNA of the CDR3 is TGTGCCTGGAGCCGGGACAGGGGGTTCACTGAAGCTTTCTTT.